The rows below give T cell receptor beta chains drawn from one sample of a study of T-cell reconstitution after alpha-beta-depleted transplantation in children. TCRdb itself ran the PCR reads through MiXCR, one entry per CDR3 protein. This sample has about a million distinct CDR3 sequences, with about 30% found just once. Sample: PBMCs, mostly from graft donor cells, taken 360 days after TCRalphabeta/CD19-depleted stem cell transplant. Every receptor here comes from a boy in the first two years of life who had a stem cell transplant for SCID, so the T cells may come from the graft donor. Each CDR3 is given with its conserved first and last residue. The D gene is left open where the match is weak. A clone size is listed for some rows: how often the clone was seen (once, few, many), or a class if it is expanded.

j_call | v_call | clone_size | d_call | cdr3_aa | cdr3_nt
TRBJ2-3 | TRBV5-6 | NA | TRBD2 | CASIGAGGPGFPGTDTQYF | TGTGCCAGCATTGGGGCGGGGGGGCCAGGTTTCCCAGGCACAGATACGCAGTATTTT
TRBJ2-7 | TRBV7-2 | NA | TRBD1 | CASSLGQGLDEQYF | TGTGCCAGCAGCCTGGGACAGGGGTTAGACGAGCAGTACTTC
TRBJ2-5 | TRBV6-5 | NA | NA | CASSYSGDSGTTQYF | TGTGCCAGCAGTTACTCAGGGGACAGCGGGACGACCCAGTACTTC
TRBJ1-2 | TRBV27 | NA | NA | CASSPFTGTNYGYTF | TGTGCCAGCAGTCCATTCACCGGGACGAACTATGGCTACACCTTC
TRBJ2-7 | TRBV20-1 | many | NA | CSATGRHYEQYF | TGCAGTGCCACAGGACGGCACTACGAGCAGTACTTC
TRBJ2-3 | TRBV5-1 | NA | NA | CASSLEGYFSDTQYF | TGCGCCAGCAGCTTGGAAGGGTATTTCTCAGATACGCAGTATTTT
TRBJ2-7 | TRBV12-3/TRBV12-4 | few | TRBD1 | CASSQVTGGGKQYF | TGTGCCAGCAGTCAAGTGACAGGGGGCGGCAAGCAGTACTTC
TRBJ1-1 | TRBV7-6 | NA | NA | CASSFATRGVAEAFF | TGTGCCAGCAGCTTTGCTACGAGGGGAGTCGCTGAAGCTTTCTTT
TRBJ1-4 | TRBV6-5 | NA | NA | CASSTGIATNEKLFF | TGTGCCAGCAGTACCGGGATTGCAACTAATGAAAAACTGTTTTTT
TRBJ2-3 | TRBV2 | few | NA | CAIQPARGATDTQYF | TGTGCCATCCAGCCCGCCCGGGGGGCTACAGATACGCAGTATTTT
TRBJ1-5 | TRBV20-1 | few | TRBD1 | CSAPQSGQGGQPQHF | TGCAGTGCTCCTCAATCGGGACAGGGCGGTCAGCCCCAGCATTTT
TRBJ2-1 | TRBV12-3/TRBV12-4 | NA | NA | CANSLGASYNEQFF | TGTGCCAACAGTTTGGGGGCCTCCTACAATGAGCAGTTCTTC
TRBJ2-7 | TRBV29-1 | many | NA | CSAGNHEQYF | TGCAGCGCGGGGAACCACGAGCAGTACTTC
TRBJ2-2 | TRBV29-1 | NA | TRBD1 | CSAGQGGHGGELFF | TGCAGCGCCGGACAGGGAGGACATGGCGGGGAGCTGTTTTTT
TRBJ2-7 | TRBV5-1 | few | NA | CASSLDPRASFYEQYF | TGCGCCAGCAGCTTGGATCCCAGGGCCTCCTTTTACGAGCAGTACTTC
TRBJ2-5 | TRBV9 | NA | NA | CASSVEGWPQETQYF | TGTGCCAGCAGCGTAGAGGGGTGGCCACAAGAGACCCAGTACTTC
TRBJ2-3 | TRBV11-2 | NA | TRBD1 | CASSTHLRGQGGSDTQYF | TGTGCCAGCAGCACGCATTTGCGGGGACAGGGCGGCTCAGATACGCAGTATTTT
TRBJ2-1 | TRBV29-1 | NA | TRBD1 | CSVADRAPYNEQFF | TGCAGCGTTGCCGACAGGGCCCCTTACAATGAGCAGTTCTTC
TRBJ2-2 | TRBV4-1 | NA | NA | CASSQDPGDTGELFF | TGCGCCAGCAGCCAAGACCCGGGTGACACCGGGGAGCTGTTTTTT
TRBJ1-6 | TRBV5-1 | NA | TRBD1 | CASSPGQGSRGASPLHF | TGCGCCAGCAGCCCGGGACAGGGGTCTCGGGGGGCCTCACCCCTCCACTTT